This TCR beta chain was sequenced for a study of blood T cell repertoires in COVID-19. Study overall: Donors in the United States, Italy and Spain gave samples during acute or convalescent COVID-19. Sample material is recorded as cDNA or gDNA derived from T cells, B-cell-depleted T cells, or PBMCs.

Participant-given clinical history determined each cohort assignment. Recovery among Cohort 3 donors was established by two negative PCRs, clearance, or symptom resolution. Germline CDR1 is SGDLS and CDR2 is YYNGEE. The CDR3 runs 18 residues. Trimming cost V 3 bases and J 0 bases; bases outside gene matches: 5. Clones were read by immunoSEQ multiplex PCR, and TCRdb kept only the in-frame ones, dropping some. Altogether roughly 150,000 clones are present, around four fifths being singletons, with the ten largest covering 6.2%. The TCR sequence derives from a woman aged 40 to 50 who had recovered from COVID-19. The J gene is TRBJ2-1, the V gene TRBV9; 14 bases are shared with TRBD2. The sequencing sample was made of PBMCs or T cells enriched from blood (not recorded which). CDR3 nucleotides: TGTGCCAGCAGCGCGACTAGCGGGAGGGCCGGCTCCTACAATGAGCAGTTCTTC. This codes for CASSATSGRAGSYNEQFF.